These 24 T cell receptor beta chains share one sample of origin, sequenced in a study of blood T cell repertoires in COVID-19. This table comes from immunoSEQ multiplex PCR, and its TCRdb copy is limited to in-frame clones, with some not included. The top ten hold 3.5% to 4.5% of the sample, which has some 120,000 clones, roughly 86% seen once. The sequencing input was peripheral blood. These receptors all stem from a man in his forties or fifties with acute or convalescent COVID-19.

This sequence joins TRBV18 and TRBJ2-7; D is possibly TRBD1 (5 bases). The CDR3 loop spans 13 amino acids. The germline CDR1 and CDR2 sequences are KGHSH and LQKENI. The V and J ends lost 0 bases and 4 bases respectively, with 7 bases between them. The CDR3 region has the DNA TGTGCCAGCTCACCACCGGGGCTTTACGAGCAGTACTTC. Encoded protein: CASSPPGLYEQYF.

The chain recombines TRBV7-9 with TRBJ1-6; D is unclear. Germline values: CDR1 SEHNR, CDR2 FQNEAQ (reference sequence). This CDR3 comprises 14 residues. Trimming took off 5 bases at V and 7 bases at J, with 12 bases between the two ends. The CDR3 loop is CASSATVYNSPLHF. Written as DNA, the CDR3 is TGTGCCAGCAGCGCCACAGTTTACAATTCACCCCTCCACTTT.

The chain carries TRBV6-5 and TRBJ1-1; possibly TRBD1 for D (5 bases). The germline V and J ends were trimmed by 2 bases and 1 base, with 11 bases remaining between them. Germline loops: CDR1 MNHEY, CDR2 SVGAGI. The CDR3 has 15 residues. CDR3 residues: CASSYNVQGNTEAFF. The CDR3 DNA is TGTGCCAGCAGTTACAATGTCCAGGGGAACACTGAAGCTTTCTTT.

This clone occurred a few times. The gene calls are TRBV19 and TRBJ2-1; 8 bases agree with TRBD2. The J segment lost 1 base and the V segment lost 5 bases, leaving 4 bases of the junction unmatched. The CDR3 extends over 15 amino acids. Germline loops: CDR1 LNHDA, CDR2 SQIVND (reference sequence). CDR3 loop: CASSQSGRSYNEQFF. Written as DNA, the CDR3 is TGTGCCAGTAGTCAGAGCGGGAGATCCTACAATGAGCAGTTCTTC.

The chain has TRBV5-6 and TRBJ1-4; 11 bases fit TRBD1. The CDR3 runs to 15 residues. From germline, CDR1 is SGHDT and CDR2 YYEEEE. V shed 3 bases and J 4 bases; nucleotides not matched to a gene: 2. CDR3 sequence reads: CASSSGTGGNEKLFF. The CDR3 nucleotides are TGTGCCAGCAGCTCCGGGACAGGGGGTAATGAAAAACTGTTTTTT.

The chain recombines TRBV30 with TRBJ2-3; D unclear. V was pared by 2 bases and J by 2 bases, with 17 bases between. Per germline, CDR1 GTSNPN and CDR2 SVGIG (reference sequence). This CDR3 region has 16 residues. The CDR3 loop reads CAWSLGRWRNTDTQYF. The CDR3 coding sequence is TGTGCCTGGAGTCTTGGCAGGTGGCGAAACACAGATACGCAGTATTTT.

A single count supports this clone. The chain links TRBV7-9 to TRBJ2-7; TRBD2 might be the D (5 bases). V was shortened by 5 bases and J by 0 bases, with 14 bases between the two germline ends. There are 15 residues in the CDR3. Looked up from germline, CDR1 is SEHNR and CDR2 is FQNEAQ (reference sequence). The CDR3 loop reads CASSLGGLSSYEQYF. The CDR3 nucleotides are TGTGCCAGCAGCCTCGGAGGATTAAGCTCCTACGAGCAGTACTTC.

The V gene is TRBV5-4, the J gene TRBJ1-1, with D possibly TRBD1 on 6 matching bases. The CDR3 is 14 amino acids. V shed 4 bases and J shed 3 bases, with 13 bases lying between them. Looked up from germline, CDR1 is SGHNT and CDR2 is YYREEE (reference sequence). The DNA of the CDR3 is TGTGCCAGCAGCGTGGGGGCCCGACACACTGAAGCTTTCTTT. Protein: CASSVGARHTEAFF.

V usage is TRBV19 and J usage is TRBJ1-1, with 10 bases fitting TRBD1. The CDR3 has 15 amino acids. Germline CDR1 is LNHDA and CDR2 is SQIVND (reference sequence). J was trimmed by 1 base and V by 11 bases; bases with no gene match: 10. The CDR3 is CACWDRGGTNTEAFF. The CDR3 nucleotides read TGTGCCTGCTGGGACAGGGGAGGCACGAACACTGAAGCTTTCTTT.

The CDR3 loop is CAISEPGTSGMHEQFF. CDR3 nucleotide sequence: TGTGCCATCAGTGAGCCCGGGACTAGCGGGATGCATGAGCAGTTCTTC. The chain uses TRBV10-3 and TRBJ2-1; 13 bases match TRBD2. There are 16 residues in the CDR3. After removal of 2 bases from V and 8 bases from J, the junction contained 6 bases not matched to a gene. Germline V lookup: CDR1 ENHRY, CDR2 SYGVKD.

This clone was found a few times. The J gene is TRBJ2-7, the V gene TRBV28; 8 bases fit TRBD1. Per the germline V gene, CDR1 is MDHEN and CDR2 is SYDVKM. V lost 6 bases to trimming and J lost 5 bases; unmatched junction nucleotides: 9. The CDR3 extends over 14 amino acids. CDR3 nucleotides: TGTGCCAGCAGCCCCCGGACAGGGTCCAACGAGCAGTACTTC. Translated: CASSPRTGSNEQYF.

The gene calls are TRBV18 and TRBJ1-3, with D possibly matching TRBD1 (6 bases). V was cut by 3 bases and J by 4 bases, with 13 bases left in between. Per the germline V gene, CDR1 is KGHSH and CDR2 is LQKENI. This CDR3 is 15 amino acids long. DNA of the CDR3: TGTGCCAGCTCACCGACACAGGGCATCGGAAACACCATATATTTT. Translation gives CASSPTQGIGNTIYF.

This clone was recorded only once. V and J are TRBV9 and TRBJ2-1, with D tentatively TRBD1 (5 bases). Trimming shortened V by 0 bases and J by 1 base, and 8 bases separated the two germline ends. Per the germline V gene, CDR1 is SGDLS and CDR2 is YYNGEE. This CDR3 contains 15 residues. CDR3: CASSVVQGSYNEQFF. The CDR3 nucleotides read TGTGCCAGCAGCGTAGTGCAGGGTTCCTACAATGAGCAGTTCTTC.

The chain links TRBV7-2 to TRBJ1-3; no clear D gene. Germline CDR1 SGHTA, CDR2 FQGNSA. Trimming removed 1 base from V and 0 bases from J, with 19 bases in between. This CDR3 is 19 amino acids long. The CDR3 DNA reads as TGTGCCAGCAGCTTAGACGTGTTCCCAGGCCGCGACTCTGGAAACACCATATATTTT. This codes for CASSLDVFPGRDSGNTIYF.

V and J are TRBV9 and TRBJ1-3; 7 bases match TRBD1. The V and J ends lost 4 bases and 2 bases, in that order; junction bases with no gene match: 9. The CDR3 runs 16 residues. Germline-derived CDR1 and CDR2 are SGDLS and YYNGEE. CDR3 coding DNA: TGTGCCAGCAGCAAAACAGGGGAGCCTGCTGGAAACACCATATATTTT. Translation gives CASSKTGEPAGNTIYF.

The chain joins TRBV19 to TRBJ1-2; 7 nucleotides line up with TRBD1. From germline, CDR1 is LNHDA and CDR2 SQIVND (reference sequence). Unmatched junction bases numbered 10, after V lost 7 bases and J lost 8 bases. The CDR3 consists of 13 residues. The CDR3 region is CASNHQGVDGYTF. In DNA, the CDR3 is TGTGCCAGTAACCACCAGGGGGTGGACGGCTACACCTTC. Full variable domain (outside the CDR3, taken from reference TRBV19 and TRBJ1-2): DGGITQSPKYLFRKEGQNVTLSCEQNLNHDAMYWYRQDPGQGLRLIYYSQIVNDFQKGDIAEGYSVSREKKESFPLTVTSAQKNPTAFYLCASNHQGVDGYTFGSGTRLTVV.

The sample holds a few counts of this clone. The V and J genes are TRBV6-5 and TRBJ2-7; 9 nucleotides agree with TRBD1. V was pared by 6 bases and J by 6 bases, with 12 bases of the junction left unmatched. CDR1 and CDR2 (germline): MNHEY, SVGAGI. The CDR3 totals 15 residues. In DNA, the CDR3 is TGTGCCAGCAGGAGCGGTGGACAGGGGACAATCGAGCAGTACTTC. This translates into CASRSGGQGTIEQYF.

The V and J genes are TRBV7-2 and TRBJ2-5; possibly TRBD2 for D (5 bases). V gave up 1 base and J gave up 5 bases, with 11 bases separating them. The CDR3 contains 14 residues. Germline V gene sequence: CDR1 SGHTA, CDR2 FQGNSA. CDR3 DNA sequence: TGTGCCAGCAGCTTAGTTGCTAGCCGGGAGACCCAGTACTTC. This encodes CASSLVASRETQYF.

The chain joins TRBV7-9 to TRBJ1-1; 7 bases match TRBD1. The CDR3 spans 14 residues. V lost 4 bases, J lost 3 bases, and 5 bases stayed unmatched. CDR1 and CDR2 from the germline V gene are SEHNR and FQNEAQ (reference sequence). In DNA, the CDR3 is TGTGCCAGCAGCTCAGGGGGTAAGGACACTGAAGCTTTCTTT. Residues: CASSSGGKDTEAFF.

The chain joins TRBV19 to TRBJ1-1; tentatively, D is TRBD1 (6 bases). Looked up from germline, CDR1 is LNHDA and CDR2 is SQIVND (reference sequence). The length of the CDR3 is 13 residues. Trimming removed 6 bases at V and 5 bases at J, with 13 bases between. The CDR3, as DNA: TGTGCCAGTAGCTGGGACACGGAGACTGAAGCTTTCTTT. The encoded protein is CASSWDTETEAFF. Drawing the rest from reference TRBV19 and TRBJ1-1, the complete variable domain is DGGITQSPKYLFRKEGQNVTLSCEQNLNHDAMYWYRQDPGQGLRLIYYSQIVNDFQKGDIAEGYSVSREKKESFPLTVTSAQKNPTAFYLCASSWDTETEAFFGQGTRLTVV.

The V call is TRBV20-1, the J call TRBJ2-3; 7 nucleotides match TRBD1. The V and J ends lost 5 bases and 10 bases, in that order; junction bases with no gene match: 6. The CDR3 runs 11 residues. Germline V gives CDR1 DFQATT, CDR2 SNEGSKA (reference sequence). CDR3 sequence: CSAGDSLSQYF. The DNA for the CDR3 is TGCAGTGCTGGGGACAGTCTCTCGCAGTATTTT.

This clone was seen a few times. The chain couples TRBV7-2 to TRBJ1-5; 9 bases align to TRBD1. The CDR3 loop spans 12 amino acids. Germline V gene sequence: CDR1 SGHTA, CDR2 FQGNSA. Trimming at V came to 4 bases and at J to 12 bases, leaving 4 bases not matched to a gene. The CDR3 here is CASSSGTGLQHF. CDR3 sequence (DNA): TGTGCCAGCAGCTCCGGGACAGGGCTCCAGCATTTT.

The rearrangement uses TRBV21-1 and TRBJ2-5; whether TRBD1, the table's D call, matches the DNA was not checked. TRBV21-1 is a pseudogene locus. The CDR3 runs to 14 residues. Here the CDR3 reads CASSTRQDQETQYF. The DNA for the CDR3 is TGTGCCAGCAGCACCCGACAAGACCAAGAGACCCAGTACTTC.

The chain carries TRBV14 and TRBJ1-6; D is unclear. The CDR3 spans 16 residues. The germline V gene encodes CDR1 SGHDN and CDR2 FVKESK. Trimming shortened V by 1 base and J by 4 bases, and 11 bases separated the two germline ends. The CDR3 reads CASSQAGRPYNSPLHF. In DNA form, the CDR3 reads TGTGCCAGCAGCCAAGCTGGGAGGCCTTATAATTCACCCCTCCACTTT. Full variable domain (remainder filled in from reference TRBV14 and TRBJ1-6): EAGVTQFPSHSVIEKGQTVTLRCDPISGHDNLYWYRRVMGKEIKFLLHFVKESKQDESGMPNNRFLAERTGGTYSTLKVQPAELEDSGVYFCASSQAGRPYNSPLHFGNGTRLTVT.